This T cell receptor (beta chain) was sequenced in a study of blood T cell repertoires in COVID-19. The overall study: T cells, B-cell-depleted T cells, or PBMCs supplied cDNA or gDNA.

Sequenced by immunoSEQ multiplex PCR; TCRdb stores in-frame clones only, minus some. Of about 380,000 clones detected, about 85% appear once; the ten largest clones hold 3.6%. Trimming removed 4 bases from V and 2 bases from J, with 13 bases in between. Germline-derived CDR1 and CDR2 are SGHRS and YFSETQ. The CDR3 contains 16 residues. The receptor's source is a woman younger than 35 with acute or convalescent COVID-19. What was sequenced was peripheral blood. The rearrangement links TRBV5-1 to TRBJ2-6, with a possible D match to TRBD2 (5 bases). CDR3 nucleotides: TGCGCCAGCAGCCCCGAGGCCGGGGCTGGGGCCAACGTCCTGACTTTC. Protein sequence: CASSPEAGAGANVLTF.